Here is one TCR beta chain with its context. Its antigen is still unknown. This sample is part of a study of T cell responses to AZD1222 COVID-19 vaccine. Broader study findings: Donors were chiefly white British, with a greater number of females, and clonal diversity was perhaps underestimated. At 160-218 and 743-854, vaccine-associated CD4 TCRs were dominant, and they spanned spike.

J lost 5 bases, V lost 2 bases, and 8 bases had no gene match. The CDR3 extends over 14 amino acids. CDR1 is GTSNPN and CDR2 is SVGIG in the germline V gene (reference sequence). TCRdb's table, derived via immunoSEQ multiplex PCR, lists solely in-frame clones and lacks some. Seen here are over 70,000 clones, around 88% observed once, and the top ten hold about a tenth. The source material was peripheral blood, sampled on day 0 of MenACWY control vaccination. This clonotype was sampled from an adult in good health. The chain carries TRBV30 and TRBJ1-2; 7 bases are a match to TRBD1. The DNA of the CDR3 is TGTGCCTGGAGTACTACAGGGGCTGGGTATGGCTACACCTTC. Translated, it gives CAWSTTGAGYGYTF.